These 10 T cell receptor beta chains were sequenced from one sample in a study of blood T cell repertoires in COVID-19. The data were produced by immunoSEQ multiplex PCR, yet TCRdb's version contains in-frame clones alone and is incomplete. Of over 55,000 clones listed, more than 65% are singletons. Material: peripheral blood. These TCRs come from a man aged 80 or over with COVID-19, enrolled during active disease.

There are a few counts of this clone. This chain uses TRBV18 with TRBJ1-1; 7 bases match TRBD1. Unmatched junction bases numbered 7, after V lost 5 bases and J lost 4 bases. Germline V lookup: CDR1 KGHSH, CDR2 LQKENI. This CDR3 has 14 residues. The CDR3 reads CASSSQTGATEAFF. The CDR3 DNA sequence: TGTGCCAGCTCATCCCAAACAGGGGCCACTGAAGCTTTCTTT.

V and J are TRBV7-9 and TRBJ1-1, with TRBD1 identical over 9 bases. Unmatched junction bases numbered 7, after V lost 5 bases and J lost 3 bases. The CDR3 runs to 15 residues. Looked up from germline, CDR1 is SEHNR and CDR2 is FQNEAQ (reference sequence). The CDR3 loop is CASSLGTGWDTEAFF. CDR3 DNA sequence: TGTGCCAGCAGCCTAGGGACAGGGTGGGACACTGAAGCTTTCTTT.

The V gene is TRBV5-1, the J gene TRBJ2-7, with D perhaps TRBD2 (5 bases). Germline CDR1 is SGHRS and CDR2 is YFSETQ. This CDR3 is 14 amino acids long. Trimming stripped 4 bases from V and 2 bases from J, with 13 bases between. CDR3 nucleotide sequence: TGCGCCAGCAGCCCGGACGGGGAAACCTACGAGCAGTACTTC. It specifies CASSPDGETYEQYF.

This clone was counted a single time. The chain uses TRBV6-5 and TRBJ2-7; 7 nucleotides agree with TRBD1. The CDR3 covers 14 residues. Trimming cost V 8 bases and J 2 bases; bases outside gene matches: 9. CDR1 and CDR2 from the germline V gene are MNHEY and SVGAGI. The CDR3 spells CASSWGTAPYEQYF. CDR3 nucleotides: TGTGCCAGCTCGTGGGGGACAGCCCCCTACGAGCAGTACTTC.

CDR3 coding DNA: TGTGCCAGCAGGACACAGCGGGTTGGGGATAATTCACCCCTCCACTTT. Protein: CASRTQRVGDNSPLHF. V is TRBV5-6 and J is TRBJ1-6; no clear D gene. V was pared by 5 bases and J by 5 bases, with 17 bases between. The germline V gene encodes CDR1 SGHDT and CDR2 YYEEEE. CDR3 length equals 16 residues. The entire variable domain, with the rest obtained from reference TRBV5-6 and TRBJ1-6, is as follows: DAGVTQSPTHLIKTRGQQVTLRCSPKSGHDTVSWYQQALGQGPQFIFQYYEEEERQRGNFPDRFSGHQFPNYSSELNVNALLLGDSALYLCASRTQRVGDNSPLHFGNGTRLTVT.

The rearrangement joins TRBV5-1 to TRBJ2-1, with TRBD2 matching 11 bases. The CDR3 has 18 residues. From germline, CDR1 is SGHRS and CDR2 YFSETQ. The V segment lost 0 bases and the J segment 4 bases; nucleotides outside the gene matches: 9. In DNA form, the CDR3 reads TGCGCCAGCAGCTTGGAGGGCCTAGCGGGGGGAGTATACAATGAGCAGTTCTTC. Amino acid sequence: CASSLEGLAGGVYNEQFF.

CDR3 in DNA: TGTGCCAGCAGCACCGGGACAGGGAACGAGCAGTACTTC. It is translated as CASSTGTGNEQYF. The chain employs TRBV6-6 and TRBJ2-7; 9 bases map to TRBD1. V lost 6 bases, J lost 5 bases, and 5 bases stayed unmatched. The CDR3 spans 13 residues. Germline-derived CDR1 and CDR2 are MNHNY and SVGAGI (reference sequence).

The V call is TRBV28, the J call TRBJ2-1; 10 bases agree with TRBD2. This CDR3 region has 16 residues. Unmatched junction bases numbered 11, after V lost 8 bases and J lost 4 bases. CDR1 is MDHEN, CDR2 SYDVKM, per germline. In DNA form, the CDR3 reads TGTGCCAGCCCTAGCGGACTAGCGGAATCTTACAATGAGCAGTTCTTC. Amino acids: CASPSGLAESYNEQFF. The full variable domain, rest sourced from reference TRBV28 and TRBJ2-1, is DVKVTQSSRYLVKRTGEKVFLECVQDMDHENMFWYRQDPGLGLRLIYFSYDVKMKEKGDIPEGYSVSREKKERFSLILESASTNQTSMYLCASPSGLAESYNEQFFGPGTRLTVL.

V usage is TRBV5-1 and J usage is TRBJ2-7; tentative D call: TRBD2 (6 bases). Trimming stripped 4 bases from V and 2 bases from J, with 13 bases between. Per germline, CDR1 SGHRS and CDR2 YFSETQ. The CDR3 sequence is 14 residues long. The CDR3 here is CASSRTTPPYEQYF. CDR3 nucleotides: TGCGCCAGCAGCCGGACTACGCCTCCCTACGAGCAGTACTTC.

The CDR3 bases are TGTGCCAGCAGTTTGCAGGGGACCTATAGCAATCAGCCCCAGCATTTT. Translation gives CASSLQGTYSNQPQHF. The chain carries TRBV27 and TRBJ1-5; weak D call: TRBD1 (6 bases). CDR3 size: 16 residues. CDR1 MNHEY and CDR2 SMNVEV come from the germline V gene (reference sequence). V lost 3 bases to trimming and J lost 0 bases, with 12 bases between them.